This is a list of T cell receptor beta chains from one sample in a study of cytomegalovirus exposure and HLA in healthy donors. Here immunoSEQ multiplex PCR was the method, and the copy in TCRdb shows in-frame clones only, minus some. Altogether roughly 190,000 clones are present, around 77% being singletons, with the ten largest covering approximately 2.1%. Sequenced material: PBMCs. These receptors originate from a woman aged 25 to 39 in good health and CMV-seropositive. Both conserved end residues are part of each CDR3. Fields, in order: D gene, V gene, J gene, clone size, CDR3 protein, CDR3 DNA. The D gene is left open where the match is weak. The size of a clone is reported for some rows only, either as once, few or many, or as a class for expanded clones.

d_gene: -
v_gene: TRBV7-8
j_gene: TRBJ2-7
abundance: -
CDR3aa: CASQDSRSSYEQYF
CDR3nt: TGTGCCAGCCAGGACAGCCGGAGCTCCTACGAGCAGTACTTC

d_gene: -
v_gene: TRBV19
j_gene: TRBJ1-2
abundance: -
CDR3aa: CASSIGQIPIDGYTF
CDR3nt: TGTGCCAGTAGTATTGGACAGATTCCGATAGATGGCTACACCTTC

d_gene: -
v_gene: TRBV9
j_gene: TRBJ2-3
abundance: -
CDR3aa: CASSPQLAVGDTQYF
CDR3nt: TGTGCCAGCAGCCCACAACTAGCTGTCGGAGATACGCAGTATTTT

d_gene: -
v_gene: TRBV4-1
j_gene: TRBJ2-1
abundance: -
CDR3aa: CASSQENSPSYNEQFF
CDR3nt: TGCGCCAGCAGCCAAGAAAATAGCCCCTCCTACAATGAGCAGTTCTTC

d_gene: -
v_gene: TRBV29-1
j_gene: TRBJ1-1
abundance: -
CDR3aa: CSAVTGFGTEAFF
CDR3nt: TGCAGCGCCGTTACAGGGTTCGGCACTGAAGCTTTCTTT

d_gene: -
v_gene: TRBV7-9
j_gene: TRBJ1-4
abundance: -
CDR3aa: CSSSPPDEKLFF
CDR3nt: TGTTCCAGCAGCCCGCCGGATGAAAAACTGTTTTTT

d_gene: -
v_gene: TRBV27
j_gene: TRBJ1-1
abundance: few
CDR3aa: CASSGAGAPGAFF
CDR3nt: TGTGCCAGCAGTGGGGCAGGGGCCCCGGGAGCTTTCTTT

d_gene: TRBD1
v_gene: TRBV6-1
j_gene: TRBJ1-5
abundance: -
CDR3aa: CASSTGGVQPQHF
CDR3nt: TGTGCCAGCAGCACAGGGGGCGTTCAGCCCCAGCATTTT

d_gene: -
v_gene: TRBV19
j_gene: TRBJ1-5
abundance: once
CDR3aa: CASKGLGQPQHF
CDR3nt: TGTGCCAGTAAGGGACTCGGTCAGCCCCAGCATTTT

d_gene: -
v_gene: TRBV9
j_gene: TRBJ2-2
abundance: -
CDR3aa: CASSVVAGANTGELFF
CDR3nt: TGTGCCAGCAGCGTAGTGGCGGGCGCCAACACCGGGGAGCTGTTTTTT

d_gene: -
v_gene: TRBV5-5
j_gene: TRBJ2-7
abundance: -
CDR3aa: CASSLEPYSYEQYF
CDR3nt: TGTGCCAGCAGCTTGGAGCCCTACTCCTACGAGCAGTACTTC

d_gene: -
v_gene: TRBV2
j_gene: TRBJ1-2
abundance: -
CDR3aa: CASSETARYGYTF
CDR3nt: TGTGCCAGCAGTGAGACGGCCAGGTATGGCTACACCTTC

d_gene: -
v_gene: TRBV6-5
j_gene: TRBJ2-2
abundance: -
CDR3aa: CASIEAGWTGELFF
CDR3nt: TGTGCCAGCATAGAGGCGGGTTGGACCGGGGAGCTGTTTTTT

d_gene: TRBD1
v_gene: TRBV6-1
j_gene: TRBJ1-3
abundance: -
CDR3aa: CASRPGGPGNTIYF
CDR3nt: TGTGCCAGCAGACCAGGGGGCCCCGGAAACACCATATATTTT

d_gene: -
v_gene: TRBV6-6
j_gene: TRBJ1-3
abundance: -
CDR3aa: CAAQDSGNTIYF
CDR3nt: TGTGCCGCACAGGACTCTGGAAACACCATATATTTT

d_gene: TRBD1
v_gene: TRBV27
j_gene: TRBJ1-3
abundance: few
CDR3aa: CASSRRQGDNSGNTIYF
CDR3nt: TGTGCCAGCAGTCGAAGACAGGGGGATAACTCTGGAAACACCATATATTTT

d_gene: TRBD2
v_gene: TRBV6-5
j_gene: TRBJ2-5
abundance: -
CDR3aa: CASSYSGTSGEETQYF
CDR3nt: TGTGCCAGCAGTTACTCCGGGACTAGCGGGGAAGAGACCCAGTACTTC

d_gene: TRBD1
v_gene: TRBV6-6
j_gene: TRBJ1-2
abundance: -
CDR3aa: CASTGQGAANYGYTF
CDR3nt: TGTGCCAGCACCGGACAGGGGGCAGCTAACTATGGCTACACCTTC

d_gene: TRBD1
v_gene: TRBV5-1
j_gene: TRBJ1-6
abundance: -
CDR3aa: CASRRDSRFNSPLHF
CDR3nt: TGCGCCAGCAGAAGGGACAGCCGGTTCAATTCACCCCTCCACTTT

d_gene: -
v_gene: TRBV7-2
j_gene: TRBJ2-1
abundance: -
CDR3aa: CASSLAGAYNEQFF
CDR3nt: TGTGCCAGCAGCTTAGCGGGAGCTTACAATGAGCAGTTCTTC

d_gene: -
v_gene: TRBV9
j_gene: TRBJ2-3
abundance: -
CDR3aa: CASSTFGTDTQYF
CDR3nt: TGTGCCAGCAGTACCTTCGGGACAGATACGCAGTATTTT

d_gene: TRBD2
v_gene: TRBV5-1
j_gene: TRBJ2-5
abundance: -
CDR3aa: CASSAEREWWETQYF
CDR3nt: TGCGCCAGCAGCGCGGAGCGGGAGTGGTGGGAGACCCAGTACTTC

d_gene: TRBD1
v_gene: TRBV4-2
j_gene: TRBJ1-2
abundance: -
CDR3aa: CASSHGTVSNYGYTF
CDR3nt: TGTGCCAGCAGCCACGGGACAGTTTCTAACTATGGCTACACCTTC

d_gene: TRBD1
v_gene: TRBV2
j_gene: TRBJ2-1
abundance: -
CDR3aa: CASRDRSTGAVNNEQFF
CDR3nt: TGTGCCAGCAGGGACAGGTCGACAGGGGCTGTTAATAATGAGCAGTTCTTC

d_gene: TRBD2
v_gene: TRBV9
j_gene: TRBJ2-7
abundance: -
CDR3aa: CASSVSPLAGKEGEQYF
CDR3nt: TGTGCCAGCAGCGTGAGCCCTCTAGCGGGAAAAGAAGGCGAGCAGTACTTC